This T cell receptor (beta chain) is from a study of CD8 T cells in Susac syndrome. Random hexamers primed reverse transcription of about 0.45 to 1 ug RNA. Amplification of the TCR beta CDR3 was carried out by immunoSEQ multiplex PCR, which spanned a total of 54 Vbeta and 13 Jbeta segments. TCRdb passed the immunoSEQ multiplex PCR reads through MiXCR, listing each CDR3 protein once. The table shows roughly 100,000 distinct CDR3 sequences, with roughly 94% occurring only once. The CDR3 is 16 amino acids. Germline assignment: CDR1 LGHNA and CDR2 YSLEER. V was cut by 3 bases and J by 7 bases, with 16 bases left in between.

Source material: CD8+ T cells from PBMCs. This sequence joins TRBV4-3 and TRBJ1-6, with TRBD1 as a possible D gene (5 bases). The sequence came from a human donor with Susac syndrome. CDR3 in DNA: TGCGCCAGCAGCCAGTGGGGGGTGTCGGGAAATTCACCCCTCCACTTT. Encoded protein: CASSQWGVSGNSPLHF.